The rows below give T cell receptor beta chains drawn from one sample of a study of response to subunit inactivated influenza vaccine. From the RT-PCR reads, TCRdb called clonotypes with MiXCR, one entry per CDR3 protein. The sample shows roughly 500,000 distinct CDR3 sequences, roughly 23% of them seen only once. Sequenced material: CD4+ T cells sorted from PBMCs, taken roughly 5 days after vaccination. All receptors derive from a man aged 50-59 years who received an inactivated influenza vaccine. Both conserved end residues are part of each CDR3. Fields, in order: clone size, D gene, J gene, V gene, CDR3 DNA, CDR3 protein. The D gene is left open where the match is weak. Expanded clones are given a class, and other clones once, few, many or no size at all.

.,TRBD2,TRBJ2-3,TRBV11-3,TGTGCCAGCAGCGAGACTAGCGGGAGGAGTAATACGCAGTATTTT,CASSETSGRSNTQYF
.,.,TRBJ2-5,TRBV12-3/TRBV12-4,TGTGCCAGCGGCCCATCGGGGCGGGAGACCCAGTACTTC,CASGPSGRETQYF
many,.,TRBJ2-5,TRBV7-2,TGTGCCACACAAGCAGGGCACGAGACCCAGTACTTC,CATQAGHETQYF
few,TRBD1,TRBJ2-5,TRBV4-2,TGTGCCAGCAGCCAAGATGGGACAGGGATGGAGACCCAGTACTTC,CASSQDGTGMETQYF
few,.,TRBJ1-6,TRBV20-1,TGCAGTGCTAGTATGGGGAAAAGAAATTCACCCCTCCACTTT,CSASMGKRNSPLHF
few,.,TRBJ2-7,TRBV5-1,TGCGCCAGCGCCCAGAGGCCCTCCTACGAGCAGTACTTC,CASAQRPSYEQYF
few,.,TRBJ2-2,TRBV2,TGTGCCAGCAGTGACCAGGGAGGCGCCGGGGAGCTGTTTTTT,CASSDQGGAGELFF
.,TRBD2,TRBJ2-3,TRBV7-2,TGTGCCAGCAGCAAGGGACTAGCGGGAGTTTCAGATACGCAGTATTTT,CASSKGLAGVSDTQYF
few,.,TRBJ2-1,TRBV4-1,TGCGCCAGCAGCCACGGGCCCGGACCTAATGAGCAGTTCTTC,CASSHGPGPNEQFF
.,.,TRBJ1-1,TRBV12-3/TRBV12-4,TGTGCCAGCAGTTTAAAGGGGGTGGGGAACACTGAAGCTTTCTTT,CASSLKGVGNTEAFF
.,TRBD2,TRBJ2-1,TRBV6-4,TGTGCCAGCAGTGACCGACTAGCGCGAACCCCCGAGTCCTTTTACAATGAGCAGTTCTTC,CASSDRLARTPESFYNEQFF
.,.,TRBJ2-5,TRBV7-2,TGTGCCAGCAAGGACTCCGCAAAGACCCAGTACTTC,CASKDSAKTQYF
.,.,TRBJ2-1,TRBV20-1,TGCAGTGCTAGGGCTTCTACTCGGGACACCAATGAGCAGTTCTTC,CSARASTRDTNEQFF
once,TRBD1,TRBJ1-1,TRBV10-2,TGCGCCAGCAGTGATCCCCGGACAGGCGGGGCTGAAGCTTTCTTT,CASSDPRTGGAEAFF
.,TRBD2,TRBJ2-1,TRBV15,TGTGCCACTAAACTAGCGGGAGGGCAGGGTGAGCAGTTCTTC,CATKLAGGQGEQFF
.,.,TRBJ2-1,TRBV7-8,TGTGCCAGCAGCTTAGCCAGGCTTAACTACAATGAGCAGTTCTTC,CASSLARLNYNEQFF
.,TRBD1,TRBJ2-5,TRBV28,TGTGCCAGCAGTTTCCTCACGGGACAGCTAGAAGAGACCCAGTACTTC,CASSFLTGQLEETQYF
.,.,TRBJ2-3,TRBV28,TGTGCCAGCCCCCCCGGCAACCGGCTACCCGGTAGCACAGATACGCAGTATTTT,CASPPGNRLPGSTDTQYF
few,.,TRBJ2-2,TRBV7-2,TGTGCCAGCAAGCCCCAGCAGCTCACCGGGGAGCTGTTTTTT,CASKPQQLTGELFF
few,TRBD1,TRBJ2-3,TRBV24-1,TGTGCCACCAGTGATCGTCCTCCGGGACAGGTGACAGATACGCAGTATTTT,CATSDRPPGQVTDTQYF
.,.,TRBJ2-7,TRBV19,TGTGCCACCACTTCTCCTGGAGTCAACCGAGAGCAGTACTTC,CATTSPGVNREQYF
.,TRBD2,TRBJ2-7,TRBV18,TGTGCCAGCTCACCTACAGGTTCGGGGACTAGCTTCTACGAGCAGTACTTC,CASSPTGSGTSFYEQYF
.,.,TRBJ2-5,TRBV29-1,TGCAGCAGCATGGGCGGGTCAGAGACCCAGTACTTC,CSSMGGSETQYF
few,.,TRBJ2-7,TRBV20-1,TGCAGTGCAGTTGACTTATACGAGCAGTACTTC,CSAVDLYEQYF
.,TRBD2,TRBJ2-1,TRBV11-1,TGTGCCAGCAGCTTAGTCTCGTCTAGCGGGAGGTCCCTAATCAATGAGCAGTTCTTC,CASSLVSSSGRSLINEQFF
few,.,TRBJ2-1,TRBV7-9,TGTGCCAGCAGCTCTATTATGACAGAAAAAAAGTTCTTC,CASSSIMTEKKFF
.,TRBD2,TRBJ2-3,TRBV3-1,TGTGCCAGCAGCCAGCGGGGGACCGTCACAGATACGCAGTATTTT,CASSQRGTVTDTQYF
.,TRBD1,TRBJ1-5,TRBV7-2,TGTGCCAGCAGCGCAGGGACAGCAAGAAGCAATCAGCCCCAGCATTTT,CASSAGTARSNQPQHF
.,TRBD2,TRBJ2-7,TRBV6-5,TGTGCCAGCAGTTACTCGATGGCTAGCGGGGGCCTTCCGTACGAGCAGTACTTC,CASSYSMASGGLPYEQYF
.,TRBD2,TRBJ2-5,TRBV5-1,TGCGCCAGCAGCCCCTTACTAGCGGAGCCCCAAGAGACCCAGTACTTC,CASSPLLAEPQETQYF
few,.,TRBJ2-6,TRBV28,TGTGCCAGCAGTCCCGGGTGGAGGGTGGCTGGGGCCAACGTCCTGACTTTC,CASSPGWRVAGANVLTF
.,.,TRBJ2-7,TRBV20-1,TGCAGTGCTAGCGACAACAGGGTCTCCTACTCCTACGAGCAGTACTTC,CSASDNRVSYSYEQYF
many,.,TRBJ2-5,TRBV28,TGTGCCAGCAGGTCCTTAGAGACCCAGTACTTC,CASRSLETQYF
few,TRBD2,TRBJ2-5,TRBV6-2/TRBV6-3,TGTGCCAGCAGTTGGACTAGCGGGGGACCTCGTGGGATGAAGACCCAGTACTTC,CASSWTSGGPRGMKTQYF
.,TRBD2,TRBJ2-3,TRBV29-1,TGCAGCGTTGGGAAGCGGGGGAGGACAGATACGCAGTATTTT,CSVGKRGRTDTQYF
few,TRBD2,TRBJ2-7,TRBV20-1,TGCAGTGCTAGAGGGACTAGCGGGAGACGGACCCCTCGGGAGCAGTACTTC,CSARGTSGRRTPREQYF
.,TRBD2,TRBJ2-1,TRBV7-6,TGTGCCAGCAGCTTGGGTAGCGGGAGGGTAATTGAGCAGTTCTTC,CASSLGSGRVIEQFF
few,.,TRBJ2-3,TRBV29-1,TGCAGCGTTGAACTTAGCGCGGCAGATACGCAGTATTTT,CSVELSAADTQYF
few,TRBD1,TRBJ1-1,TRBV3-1,TGTGCCAGCAGCCAACCGGGGACAGCGACTGAAGCTTTCTTT,CASSQPGTATEAFF
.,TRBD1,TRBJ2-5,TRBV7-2,TGTGCCAGCGGGGGACAGGGGCAAGAGACCCAGTACTTC,CASGGQGQETQYF
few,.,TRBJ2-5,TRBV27,TGTGCCAGCAGTTACCGGGTCGGAGAGACCCAGTACTTC,CASSYRVGETQYF
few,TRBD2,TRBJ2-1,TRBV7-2,TGTGCCAGCAGCAAGGGACTAGCGGGAGAGGTTGAGCAGTTCTTC,CASSKGLAGEVEQFF
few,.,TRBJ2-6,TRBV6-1,TGTGCCAGCAGGACATTCGGGACTGGGGCCAACGTCCTGACTTTC,CASRTFGTGANVLTF
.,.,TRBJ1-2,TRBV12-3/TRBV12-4,TGTGCCAGCAGCCTTCAGTCTGACTATGGCTACACCTTC,CASSLQSDYGYTF
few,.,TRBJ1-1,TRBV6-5,TGTGCCAGCAGTTACACGGACAAGAACACTGAAGCTTTCTTT,CASSYTDKNTEAFF
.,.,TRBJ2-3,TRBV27,TGTGCCAGCAGTGGGTGGGACATTGTAACAGATACGCAGTATTTT,CASSGWDIVTDTQYF
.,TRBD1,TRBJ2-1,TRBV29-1,TGCAGCGTTGGGGGACAGGTCTCCTACAATGAGCAGTTCTTC,CSVGGQVSYNEQFF
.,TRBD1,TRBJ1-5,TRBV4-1,TGCGCCAGCAGCGAGGGACAGGCAAGCAATCAGCCCCAGCATTTT,CASSEGQASNQPQHF
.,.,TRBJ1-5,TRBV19,TGTGCCAGCAAACGGACAGTACAAACCTATAGCAATCAGCCCCAGCATTTT,CASKRTVQTYSNQPQHF
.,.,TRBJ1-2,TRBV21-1,TGTGCCAGCAGCAAAGGCAGGGGGCTAGGGTATGGCTACACCTTC,CASSKGRGLGYGYTF
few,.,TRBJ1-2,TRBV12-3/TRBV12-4,TGTGCCAGCAGTTTAGTTGGCAGGGGCTATGGCTACACCTTC,CASSLVGRGYGYTF
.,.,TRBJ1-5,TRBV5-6,TGTGCCAGCAGCTTGTGGGGGGGTGTGCGCAATCAGCCCCAGCATTTT,CASSLWGGVRNQPQHF
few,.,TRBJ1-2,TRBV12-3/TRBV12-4,TGTGCCAGCAGACCGACGGGATTCTATGGCTACACCTTC,CASRPTGFYGYTF
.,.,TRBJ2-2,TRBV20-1,TGCAGTGCTAGTAGGCCAACGAACACCGGGGAGCTGTTTTTT,CSASRPTNTGELFF
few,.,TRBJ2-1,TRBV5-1,TGCGCCAGCAGCAATTTCGGGAATGAGCAGTTCTTC,CASSNFGNEQFF
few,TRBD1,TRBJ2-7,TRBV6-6,TGTGCCAGCAGTAAGGGACAGTCGGATAGGTACTTC,CASSKGQSDRYF
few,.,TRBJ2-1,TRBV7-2,TGTGCCAGCAGCTTAGGGTTCCGCGTTGAGCAGTTCTTC,CASSLGFRVEQFF
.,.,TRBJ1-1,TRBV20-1,TGCAGTGCTGGAGACAGCTACGTGAGCACTGAAGCTTTCTTT,CSAGDSYVSTEAFF
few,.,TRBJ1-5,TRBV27,TGTGCCCCCCCAAACGGGCTCAATCAGCCCCAGCATTTT,CAPPNGLNQPQHF
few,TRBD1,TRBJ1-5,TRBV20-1,TGCAGTGCTAGGGGGACCGGGACAGGCAATCAGCCCCAGCATTTT,CSARGTGTGNQPQHF